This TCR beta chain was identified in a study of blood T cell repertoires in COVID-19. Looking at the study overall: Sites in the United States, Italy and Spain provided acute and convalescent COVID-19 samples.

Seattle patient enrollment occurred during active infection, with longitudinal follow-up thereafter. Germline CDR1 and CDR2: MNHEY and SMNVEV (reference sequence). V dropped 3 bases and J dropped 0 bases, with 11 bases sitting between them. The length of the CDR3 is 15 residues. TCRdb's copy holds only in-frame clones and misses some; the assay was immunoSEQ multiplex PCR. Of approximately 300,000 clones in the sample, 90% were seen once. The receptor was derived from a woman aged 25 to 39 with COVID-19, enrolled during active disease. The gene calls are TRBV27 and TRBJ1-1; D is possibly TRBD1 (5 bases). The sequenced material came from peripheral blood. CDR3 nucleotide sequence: TGTGCCAGCAGTTTTACAGGACCCATGAACACTGAAGCTTTCTTT. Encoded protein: CASSFTGPMNTEAFF.